The source of this T cell receptor beta chain is a study of cytomegalovirus exposure and HLA in healthy donors (dated by TCRdb to 2015 to 2018). Background on the whole study: In an earlier analysis of under 750 of the donors, 276 Gb of sequence data and 100 million or so unique TCR beta sequences from 150 million to 200 million T cells were reported. The study aimed to test whether cataloging public T cell receptors could reveal signatures of past pathogen exposure. A separate validation cohort of approximately 130 different subjects was used in addition to the 666-subject first cohort. Donor age, sex, ethnicity and CMV serostatus were collected together with the repertoire data. A later genetic analysis used genome-wide SNP genotypes for about three fifths of the 666 donors, treating that subset as a discovery cohort. To decide whether each TCR beta V gene segment behaved as functional or pseudogenic, an earlier analysis of some 600 of the donors relied on high-throughput TCR beta sequencing. The study combined high-throughput TCR immunosequencing, statistical association of individual TCRs with disease status, and machine learning to predict cytomegalovirus infection status. Roughly 300 gigabases of sequencing data and roughly 81 million unique TCR sequences made up an early release that covered fewer than 650 HLA-typed donors. The number of donors typed differed by locus, with 629-630 for A, B, C, DRB1 and DQB1, 522 for DQA1, approximately 570 for DPA1, and around 450 for DPB1. Roughly 5 DR-DQ haplotypes were treated as single units for association and clustering because of strong linkage in the cohort. Among roughly 400 genotyped donors of the cohort, an average of approximately 220,000 unique TCR beta nucleotide sequences was sequenced per donor, of which about 19% were non-productive. All discovery cohort repertoires had been generated on a single sequencing platform. Both class I and class II loci were covered by HLA typing, at four-digit resolution. The study used immunosequencing to profile the T cell repertoires of 666 subjects and linked those repertoires to cytomegalovirus serostatus. Among the roughly 430 genotyped donors, more than 70% belonged to the genetic ancestry cluster associated with self-reported Caucasian donors. To study patterns of TCR occurrence, a later analysis re-analyzed previously published TCR beta repertoires from 600 to 750 donors and added high-resolution HLA genotyping. Rather than using new phenotypic data, the later analysis identified candidate immune exposures from TCR beta sequences and from how often those sequences occurred across donors. Overall study results and their limits: According to the authors, the approach could potentially be generalized to other disease states and immunological phenotypes. HLA typing was unavailable for some donors at each locus, so association tests used only the typed subset. When HLA alleles, especially DR and DQ, strongly co-occurred, attributing TCR associations to individual alleles was difficult. About 17 rarely observed V segments, including chromosome 9 orphons, were excluded from the earlier analysis of some 590 of the donors because counts were too low. An earlier analysis of approximately 500 of the donors showed that most TCR beta V segments appeared in productive rearrangements either about 87% or about 30% of the time, which broadly matched IMGT annotations. Immune exposure information for the cohort was limited to CMV serostatus. The 87-base-pair reads could not distinguish some IMGT-functional V segments, including TRBV6-2 and TRBV6-3, so those segments were excluded. In a later analysis, HLA-associated TCR beta chains were found to be more clonally expanded and to have lower generation probabilities than equally common non-associated chains. A further reported finding was that TCR beta sequences accurately predicted the HLA-A and HLA-B alleles for most subjects in the first cohort. According to a later analysis, most CMV-associated TCR beta chains appeared to be HLA-restricted, and the HLA associations seemed to be driven largely by CMV exposure. An association between a missense DCLRE1C variant and V-gene and J-gene trimming of TCR beta chains was found in a later genetic analysis and replicated in an independent cohort. A later analysis reported that several top co-occurrence clusters appeared linked to parvovirus B19, influenza, CMV and Epstein-Barr virus. Sequencing depth was assumed to be roughly uniform across donors in the presence/absence analyses, though that assumption may not hold. The study listed over 150 TCR beta chains as associated with cytomegalovirus. A later analysis found that TCR association rates varied across HLA loci, with DRB1 alleles showing the most associated TCRs and HLA-C alleles the fewest. In vitro tests confirmed that a few of the cytomegalovirus-associated TCR beta chains recognize cytomegalovirus antigens. A cluster of highly shared sequence variants was judged likely to represent a technical artifact of the sequencing pipeline. Correlated functional status among segregating V segments might be attributable to linkage disequilibrium, but an unknown experimental factor could not be ruled out. Most TCR sequences were seen in very few donors, while some public TCRs were found in many individuals. Only TCR beta chains were sequenced in this cohort, and the absence of alpha or paired-chain data limited detectable features. The classifier was reported to diagnose cytomegalovirus status with high specificity and sensitivity in both the original and validation cohorts. According to a later genetic analysis, donors in an Asian-associated ancestry cluster had fewer N-insertions in productive TCRs than the approximately 650-donor mean. Specific HLA alleles were associated with about 17,000 TCR beta sequences at a false discovery rate of 0.05 in a later analysis.

About this clone itself: Its binding antigen is unknown. No per-base quality is available; no much larger clone lies one base away.

Library creation used the immunoSEQ multiplex PCR assay. For the multiplex PCR, a mixture combining 60 forward primers for TCR Vbeta segments and 13 reverse primers for TCR Jbeta segments was used. A multiplex PCR assay on genomic DNA amplified the CDR3 region of rearranged TCR beta genes. On the Illumina HiSeq System, the amplified TCR beta libraries were sequenced as 87-base-pair reads. On the study's bioinformatics: A later analysis counted approximately 84 million unique TCR beta chains across the 700 or so repertoires, and 9 million to 14 million of these chains were shared by at least two donors. A nearest-neighbor algorithm error-corrected the raw reads and collapsed the reads into unique sequences, merging closely related sequences to remove PCR and sequencing errors. V, D and J gene segments were assigned by aligning CDR3 sequences to IMGT reference sequences. For a sequence to be retained, at least a six-nucleotide match to both a V gene segment and a J gene segment was required. Rearrangements were called productive when the CDR3 lacked stop codons and stayed in frame with V and J; all others were non-productive. CDR3 was defined according to IMGT convention as the region running from the second conserved V-encoded cysteine to the conserved J-encoded phenylalanine. In an earlier analysis of roughly 610 of the donors, sequences lacking an unambiguous match to a single V gene segment were excluded. An earlier analysis of almost 600 of the donors classified V segments as functional when productive rearrangements were above 56.7% and as segregating when the standard deviation between donors was above 5%. A statistical classification framework was built for diagnosing cytomegalovirus status from the catalog of TCR beta chain sequences. In a later analysis, TCR nucleotide sequences were compared against IMGT/GENE-DB human TR gene sequences so that V and J genes could be assigned. In a later analysis, CDR3 sequences and most-parsimonious VDJ recombination scenarios were assigned using the TCRdist pipeline. In a later analysis, every TCR beta chain was defined by the combination of its CDR3 amino acid sequence and its V-gene family, and reads without a unique V-gene family were dropped. A later analysis removed roughly 590 highly shared, low-generation-probability nucleotide sequences to deal with suspected cross-contamination and a sequencing artifact. A later analysis calculated a clonal expansion index for each public chain from normalized within-repertoire ranks of inferred template counts. In a later analysis, generation probabilities were computed using a VDJ recombination model fitted to out-of-frame rearrangements, and the results were checked against IGoR. In a later analysis, TCR-TCR, TCR-HLA and TCR-CMV co-occurrence was scored with hypergeometric tests, and a repertoire-size bias correction was applied to TCR pairs. In a later analysis, false discovery rates were estimated by permuting HLA or CMV assignments 20 times. In a later analysis, co-occurring TCRs were grouped using DBSCAN, and TCRdist sequence similarity was added for clustering within HLA-allele-positive subsets. Repertoires with fewer than 30,000 or more than 120,000 public chains were left out of co-occurrence clustering, as were a few repertoires with anomalous nucleotide sharing. The source is immuneACCESS, and TCRdb retained only in-frame sequences with V and J called. Part of the clones is not carried over; for the studies checked, unresolved V genes explain less than half of this, and the remainder is unexplained. From that table come the V and J calls and clone size; the DNA was used to work out D and trimming. Within this sample are roughly 160,000 clones, with 80% to 90% of them counted one time only. The ten most abundant clones make up less than 15% of the sample.

The germline V gene yields SGHTA for CDR1 and FQGNSA for CDR2. Trimming removed 5 bases from V and 5 bases from J; the gene matches leave 12 bases unexplained. Spanning cysteine to phenylalanine, the CDR3 consists of 16 amino acids. Only CDR3 DNA is held: 48 bases, read in frame from base 1. In total, approximately 690 healthy bone marrow donors made up the cohort. All cohort members were sampled while nominally healthy, although unrecorded immune exposures were likely present. The donor was CMV seronegative and was included in the group of approximately 350 seronegative cohort members. A peripheral blood sample was collected from each donor, and TCR beta sequencing was performed on peripheral blood mononuclear cells. Genomic DNA was extracted from the blood cell samples with the Qiagen DNeasy Blood Extraction Kit.

This clonotype was sampled from a woman in her 50s in good health and CMV-seronegative. The specimen was PBMCs. The chain joins TRBV7-2 to TRBJ2-1; TRBD2 agrees with 7 junctional bases. The bases are TGTGCCAGCAGCCTCGTCGGGACTACCGTTGACAATGAGCAGTTCTTC. Translated, this is CASSLVGTTVDNEQFF.